The following is a TCR beta chain sequence with its context. This specimen comes from a study of control samples from healthy donors and cancer patients. The method was immunoSEQ multiplex PCR; TCRdb's version includes in-frame clones alone and lacks a portion of them. This table has fewer than 85,000 clones, approximately 92% appearing once. Germline CDR1 and CDR2: SGHTA and FQGNSA. V dropped 1 base and J dropped 6 bases, with 7 bases sitting between them. This CDR3 has 13 residues. The V call is TRBV7-2, the J call TRBJ2-4; D is undetermined. The sequence came from a woman between 55 and 75 years old in good health. Sequencing was done on a sample of blood. The CDR3 DNA reads as TGTGCCAGCAGCTTAGACCACTTAAACATTCAGTACTTC. It codes for CASSLDHLNIQYF.